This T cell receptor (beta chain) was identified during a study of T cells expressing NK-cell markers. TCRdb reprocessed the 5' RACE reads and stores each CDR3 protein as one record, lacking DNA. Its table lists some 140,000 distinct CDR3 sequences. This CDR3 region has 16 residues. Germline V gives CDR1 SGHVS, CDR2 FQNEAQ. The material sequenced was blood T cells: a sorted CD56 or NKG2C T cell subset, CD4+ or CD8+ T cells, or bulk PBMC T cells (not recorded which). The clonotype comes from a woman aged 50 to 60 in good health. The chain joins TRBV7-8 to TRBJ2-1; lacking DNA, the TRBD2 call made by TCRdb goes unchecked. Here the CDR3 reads CASSFASTKPLNEQFF.